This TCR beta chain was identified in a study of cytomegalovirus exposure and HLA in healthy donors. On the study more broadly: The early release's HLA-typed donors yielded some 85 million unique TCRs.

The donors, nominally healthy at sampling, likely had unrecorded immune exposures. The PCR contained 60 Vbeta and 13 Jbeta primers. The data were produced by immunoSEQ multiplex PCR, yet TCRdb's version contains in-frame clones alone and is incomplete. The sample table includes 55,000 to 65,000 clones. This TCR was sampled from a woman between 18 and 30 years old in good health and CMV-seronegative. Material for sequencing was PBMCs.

CDR3 residues: CASSRHGRRNQPQHF. CDR3 in DNA: TGTGCCAGCAGCCGACACGGGAGGCGCAATCAGCCCCAGCATTTT. The V and J genes are TRBV7-9 and TRBJ1-5; D not resolved. The germline V gene encodes CDR1 SEHNR and CDR2 FQNEAQ (reference sequence). This CDR3 comprises 15 residues. V was pared by 5 bases and J by 2 bases, with 13 bases between.